This TCR beta chain was profiled in a study of CD8+CD57+ T cells in acquired aplastic anemia. TCR beta VDJ and CDR3 profiles were obtained from a genomic DNA template. Each CDR3 protein is one row after TCRdb ran MiXCR on the reads. Among approximately 180,000 distinct CDR3 sequences listed, around 48% were seen once. Only a few counts were recorded for this clonotype. For sequencing, patients were chosen who had shown expansion of CD8+CD57+ cells by flow cytometry. The CDR3 is 12 residues long. Trimming stripped 5 bases from V and 5 bases from J, with 8 bases between. The sequence came from a human donor with aplastic anemia. This chain uses TRBV12-3 or TRBV12-4 with TRBJ2-3; D call uncertain. Sequences were obtained from sorted CD4+, CD8+, or CD8+CD57+ T cells (not recorded which) from PBMCs. Here the CDR3 reads CASSPLGDTQYF. The CDR3 DNA reads as TGTGCCAGCAGTCCTCTCGGAGATACGCAGTATTTT.